Listed here is a single T cell receptor (beta chain). This clonotype was observed many times. This clone's antigen is unknown. Base qualities were left out, and no much larger clone turns up one base away. Library prep was done by PCR. The sequencer was an Illumina HiSeq 2500. To normalize quantification of the TCRbeta repertoire, the TCR libraries were built with molecular barcoding that relied on unique molecular identifiers. TCRdb ran its own pipeline on the public reads, namely fastp trimming at Q25 and MiXCR clone calling, and kept in-frame beta chains. Rows with a matching CDR3 protein are joined into one entry that keeps the most common DNA and genes. This sample has some 590,000 distinct CDR3 sequences in its table, and 8% to 11% of those were observed once. Jointly, the top ten make up about 4% of the sample. The entry originates in a study of T-cell reconstitution after alpha-beta-depleted transplantation in children (dated by TCRdb to 2016 to 2017). General notes on the study: T-cell immune reconstitution after TCRalphabeta/CD19-depleted allogeneic hematopoietic cell transplantation in children was quantitatively tracked in the study by means of TCR repertoire profiling.

At the junction V is shortened by 1 base and J by 2 bases; bases outside the gene matches: 7. The germline V gene encodes CDR1 LGHNA and CDR2 YSLEER. From the cysteine through the phenylalanine, the CDR3 covers 17 amino acids. Only the CDR3 region is kept as DNA, spanning 51 bases read in frame from base 1. Sequenced material: PBMCs from the stem cell graft donor, taken from the stem cell graft. This TCR was sampled from a human donor who donated a stem cell graft to a child with acute myeloid leukemia. Recombination joined TRBV4-3 with TRBJ2-3; TRBD1 lines up with 9 middle nucleotides. The bases are TGCGCCAGCAGCCAAGGACTGGACAGGGGTTTCACAGATACGCAGTATTTT. This translates into CASSQGLDRGFTDTQYF.